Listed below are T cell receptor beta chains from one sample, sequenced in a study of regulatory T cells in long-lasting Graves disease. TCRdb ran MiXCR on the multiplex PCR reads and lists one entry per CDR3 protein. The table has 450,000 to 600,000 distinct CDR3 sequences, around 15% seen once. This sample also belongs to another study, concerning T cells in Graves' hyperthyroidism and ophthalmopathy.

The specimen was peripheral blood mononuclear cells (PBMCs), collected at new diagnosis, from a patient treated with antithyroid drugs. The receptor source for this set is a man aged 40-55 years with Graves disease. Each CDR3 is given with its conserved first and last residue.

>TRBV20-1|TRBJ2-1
CSARDSGGTSGSYNEQFF
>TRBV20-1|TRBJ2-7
CSAREGTTGAYEQYF
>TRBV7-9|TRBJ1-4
CASSLPREKLFF
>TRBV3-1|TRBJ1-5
CASSQTSNQPQHF
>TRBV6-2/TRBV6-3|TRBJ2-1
CASSPGHYNEQFF
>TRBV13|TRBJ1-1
CASSSLRLEAFF
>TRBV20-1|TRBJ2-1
CSARDATSGVNNEQFF
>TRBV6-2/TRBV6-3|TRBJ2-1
CASRRTSGRVDEQFF
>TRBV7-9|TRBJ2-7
CASSLYILTGRETYEQYF
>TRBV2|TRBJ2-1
CASSVLWDRFF
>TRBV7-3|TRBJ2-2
CASSPSVHGELFF
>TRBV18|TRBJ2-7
CASSPPASGQLSYEQYF
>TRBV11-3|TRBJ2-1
CASSLEGRELKRNEQFF
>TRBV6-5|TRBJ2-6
CASSFRQSSGANVLTF
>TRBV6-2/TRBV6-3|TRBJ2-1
CASSALAGQYNEQFF
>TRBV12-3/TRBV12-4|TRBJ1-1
CASSLLGQQNTEAFF
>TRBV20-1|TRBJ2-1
CSARDRDFVYNEQFF
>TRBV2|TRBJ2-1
CASSEDNSGYNEQFF
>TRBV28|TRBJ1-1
CASSLFERLEAFF
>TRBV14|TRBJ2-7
CASSQARPYEQYF
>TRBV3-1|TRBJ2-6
CASSPPGTGANVLTF
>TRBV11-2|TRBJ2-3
CASSRQVELDF
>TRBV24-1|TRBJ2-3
CATSEPRAGEADTQYF
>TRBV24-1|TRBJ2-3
CATSDPGAVHTDTQYF
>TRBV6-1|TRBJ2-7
CASSGLRAGNPYEQYF
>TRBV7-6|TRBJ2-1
CASSLARTSGTSVHEQFF
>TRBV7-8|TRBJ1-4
CASRTRGAANEKLFF
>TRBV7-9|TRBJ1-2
CASSLNQGAHDYTF
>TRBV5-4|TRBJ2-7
CASSERENSYEQYF
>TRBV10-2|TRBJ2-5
CASSEIGSQETQYF
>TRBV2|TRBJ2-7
CAGGTGAEQYF
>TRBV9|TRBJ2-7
CASSVATSGGEQYF
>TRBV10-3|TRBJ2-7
CAISDVLAGVLEQYF
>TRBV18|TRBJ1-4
CASSPSGIVTNEKLFF
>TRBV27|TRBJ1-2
CASSLFPGIARGYTF
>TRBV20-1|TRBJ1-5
CSARVTGGNQPQHF
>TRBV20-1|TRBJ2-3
CSASLSGREVDTQYF
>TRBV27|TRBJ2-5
CASSGFPFYRGQETQYF
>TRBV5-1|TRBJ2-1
CASSSTSGKDEQFF
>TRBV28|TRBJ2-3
CASSFSGLAGAYTDTQYF
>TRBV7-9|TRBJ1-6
CASSAGTVTNSPLHF
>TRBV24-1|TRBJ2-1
CATSAWTGRRQFF
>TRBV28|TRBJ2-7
CASSWGLGGQYEQYF
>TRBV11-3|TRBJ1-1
CASSRPGGTEAFF
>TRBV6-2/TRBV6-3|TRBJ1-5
CASSYSGGPQHF
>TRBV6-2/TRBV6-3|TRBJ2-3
CASSEAAAGGPQDTQYF
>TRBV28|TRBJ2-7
CASRPRTSGRAGEQYF
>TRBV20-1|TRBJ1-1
CSARGQGVDTEAFF
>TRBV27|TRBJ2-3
CASSLAGGFTDTQYF
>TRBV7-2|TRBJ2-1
CASSARTSETYNEQFF
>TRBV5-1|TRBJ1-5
CASSFGGGADQPQHF
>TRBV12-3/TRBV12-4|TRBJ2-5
CASSWAKTGWTRETQYF